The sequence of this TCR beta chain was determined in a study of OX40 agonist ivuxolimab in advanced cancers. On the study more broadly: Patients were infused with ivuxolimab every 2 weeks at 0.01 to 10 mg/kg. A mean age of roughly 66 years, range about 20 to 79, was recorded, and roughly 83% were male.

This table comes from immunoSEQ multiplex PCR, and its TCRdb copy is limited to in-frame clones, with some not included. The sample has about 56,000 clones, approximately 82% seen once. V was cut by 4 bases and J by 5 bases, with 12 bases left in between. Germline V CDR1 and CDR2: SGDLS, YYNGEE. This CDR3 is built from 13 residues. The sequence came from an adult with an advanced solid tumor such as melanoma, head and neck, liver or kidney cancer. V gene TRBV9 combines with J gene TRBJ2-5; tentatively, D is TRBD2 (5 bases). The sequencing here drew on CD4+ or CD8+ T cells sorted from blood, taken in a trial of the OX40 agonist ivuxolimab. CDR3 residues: CASSPRGRETQYF. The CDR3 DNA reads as TGTGCCAGCAGCCCTCGAGGGCGGGAGACCCAGTACTTC. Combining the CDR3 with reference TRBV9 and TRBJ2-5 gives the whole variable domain DSGVTQTPKHLITATGQRVTLRCSPRSGDLSVYWYQQSLDQGLQFLIQYYNGEERAKGNILERFSAQQFPDLHSELNLSSLELGDSALYFCASSPRGRETQYFGPGTRLLVL.